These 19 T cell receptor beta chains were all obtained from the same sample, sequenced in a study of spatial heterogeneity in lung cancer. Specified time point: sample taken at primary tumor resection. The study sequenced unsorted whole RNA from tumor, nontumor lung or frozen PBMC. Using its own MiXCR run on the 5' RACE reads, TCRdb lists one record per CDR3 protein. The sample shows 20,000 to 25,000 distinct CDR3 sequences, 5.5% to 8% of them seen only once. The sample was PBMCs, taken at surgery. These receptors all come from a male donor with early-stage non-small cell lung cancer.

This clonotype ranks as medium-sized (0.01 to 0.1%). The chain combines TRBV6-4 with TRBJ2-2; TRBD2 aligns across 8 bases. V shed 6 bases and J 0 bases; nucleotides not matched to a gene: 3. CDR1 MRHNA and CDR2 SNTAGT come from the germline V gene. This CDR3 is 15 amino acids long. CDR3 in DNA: TGTGCCAGCAGCCAGCGGGGGACGAACACCGGGGAGCTGTTTTTT. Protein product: CASSQRGTNTGELFF.

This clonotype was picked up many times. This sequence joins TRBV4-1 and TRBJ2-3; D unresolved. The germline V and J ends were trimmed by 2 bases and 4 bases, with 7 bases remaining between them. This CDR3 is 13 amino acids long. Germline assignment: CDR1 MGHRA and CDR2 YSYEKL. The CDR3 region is CASSQIAADTQYF. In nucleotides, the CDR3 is TGCGCCAGCAGCCAAATCGCGGCAGATACGCAGTATTTT.

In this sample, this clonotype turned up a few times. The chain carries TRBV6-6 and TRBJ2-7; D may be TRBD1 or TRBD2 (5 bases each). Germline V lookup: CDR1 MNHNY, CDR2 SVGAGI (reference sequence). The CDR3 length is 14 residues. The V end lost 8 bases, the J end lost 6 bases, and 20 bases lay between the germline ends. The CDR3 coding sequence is TGTGCCAGCTCTGACGGGACGGGGCTTGGCGAGCAGTACGTC. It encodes CASSDGTGLGEQYV.

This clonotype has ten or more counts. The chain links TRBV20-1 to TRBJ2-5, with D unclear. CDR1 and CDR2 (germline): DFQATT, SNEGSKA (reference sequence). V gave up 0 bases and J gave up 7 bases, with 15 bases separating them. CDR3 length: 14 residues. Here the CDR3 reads CSARDSYGSGTQYF. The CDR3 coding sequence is TGCAGTGCTAGAGATTCTTACGGCTCGGGGACCCAGTACTTC.

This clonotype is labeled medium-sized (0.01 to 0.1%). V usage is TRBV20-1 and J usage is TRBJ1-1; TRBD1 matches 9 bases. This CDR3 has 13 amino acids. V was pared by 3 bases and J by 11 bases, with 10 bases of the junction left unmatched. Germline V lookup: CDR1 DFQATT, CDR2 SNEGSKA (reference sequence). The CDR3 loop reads CSASLTGGRPAFF. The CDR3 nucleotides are TGCAGTGCTAGTCTTACAGGGGGCCGCCCGGCTTTCTTT.

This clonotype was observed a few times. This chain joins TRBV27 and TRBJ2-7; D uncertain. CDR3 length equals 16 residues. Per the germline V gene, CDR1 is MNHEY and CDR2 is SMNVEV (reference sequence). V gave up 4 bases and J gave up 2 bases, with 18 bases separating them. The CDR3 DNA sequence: TGTGCCAGCAGTTCGCTAAGGGCCCTTACGACCTACGAGCAGTACTTC. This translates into CASSSLRALTTYEQYF.

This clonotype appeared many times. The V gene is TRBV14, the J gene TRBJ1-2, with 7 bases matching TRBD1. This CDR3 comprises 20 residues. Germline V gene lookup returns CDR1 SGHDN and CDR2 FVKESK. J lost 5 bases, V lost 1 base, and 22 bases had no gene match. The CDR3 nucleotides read TGTGCCAGCAGCCAAGTGGGACGGTGGGACAGACGGACCCCTTCATATGGCTACACCTTC. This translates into CASSQVGRWDRRTPSYGYTF.

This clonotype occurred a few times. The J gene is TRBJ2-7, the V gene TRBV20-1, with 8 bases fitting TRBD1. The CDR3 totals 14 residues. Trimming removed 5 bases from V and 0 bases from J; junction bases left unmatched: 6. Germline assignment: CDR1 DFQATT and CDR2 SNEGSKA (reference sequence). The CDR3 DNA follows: TGCAGTGCTTTCAGGGGGCGAGCCTCCTACGAGCAGTACTTC. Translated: CSAFRGRASYEQYF.

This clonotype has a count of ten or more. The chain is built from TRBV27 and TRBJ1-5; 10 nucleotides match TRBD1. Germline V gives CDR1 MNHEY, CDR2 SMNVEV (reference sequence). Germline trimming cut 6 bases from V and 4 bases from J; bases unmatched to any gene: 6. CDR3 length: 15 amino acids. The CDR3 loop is CASRSGQGRNQPQHF. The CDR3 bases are TGTGCCAGCAGATCGGGACAGGGGAGGAATCAGCCCCAGCATTTT.

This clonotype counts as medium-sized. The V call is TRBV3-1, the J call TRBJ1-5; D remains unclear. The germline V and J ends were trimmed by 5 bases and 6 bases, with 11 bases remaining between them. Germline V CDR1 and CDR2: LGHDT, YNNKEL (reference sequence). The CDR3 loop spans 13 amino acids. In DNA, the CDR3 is TGTGCCAGCAGCTCTTCCGGCGGTCAGCCCCAGCATTTT. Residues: CASSSSGGQPQHF.

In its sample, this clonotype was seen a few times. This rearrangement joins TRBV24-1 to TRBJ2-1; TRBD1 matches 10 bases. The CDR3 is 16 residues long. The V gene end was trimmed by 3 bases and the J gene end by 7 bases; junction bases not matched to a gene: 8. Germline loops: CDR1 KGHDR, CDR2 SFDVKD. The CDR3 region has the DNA TGTGCCACCAGTGATCCGACAGGGGGCTTCCCTAATGAGCAGTTCTTC. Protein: CATSDPTGGFPNEQFF.

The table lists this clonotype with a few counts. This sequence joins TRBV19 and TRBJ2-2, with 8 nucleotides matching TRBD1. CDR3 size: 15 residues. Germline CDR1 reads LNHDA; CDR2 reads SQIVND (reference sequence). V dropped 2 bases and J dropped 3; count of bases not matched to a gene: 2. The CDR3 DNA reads TGTGCCAGTAGTATAAGGACAGGGCACACCGGGGAGCTGTTTTTT. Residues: CASSIRTGHTGELFF. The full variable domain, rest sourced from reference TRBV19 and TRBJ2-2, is DGGITQSPKYLFRKEGQNVTLSCEQNLNHDAMYWYRQDPGQGLRLIYYSQIVNDFQKGDIAEGYSVSREKKESFPLTVTSAQKNPTAFYLCASSIRTGHTGELFFGEGSRLTVL.

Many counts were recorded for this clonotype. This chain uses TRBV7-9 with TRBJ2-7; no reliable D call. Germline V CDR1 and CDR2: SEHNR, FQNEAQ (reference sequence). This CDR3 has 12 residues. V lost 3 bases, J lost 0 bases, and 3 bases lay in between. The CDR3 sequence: CASSFDSYEQYF. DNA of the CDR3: TGTGCCAGCAGCTTCGACTCCTACGAGCAGTACTTC. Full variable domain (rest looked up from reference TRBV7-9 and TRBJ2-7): DTGVSQNPRHKITKRGQNVTFRCDPISEHNRLYWYRQTLGQGPEFLTYFQNEAQLEKSRLLSDRFSAERPKGSFSTLEIQRTEQGDSAMYLCASSFDSYEQYFGPGTRLTVT.

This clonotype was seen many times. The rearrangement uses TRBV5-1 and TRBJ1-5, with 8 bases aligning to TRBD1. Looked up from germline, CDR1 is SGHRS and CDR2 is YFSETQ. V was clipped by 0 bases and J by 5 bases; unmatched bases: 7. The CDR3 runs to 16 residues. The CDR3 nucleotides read TGCGCCAGCAGCTTGGGGGCAGGGACAGGTCATCAGCCCCAGCATTTT. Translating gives CASSLGAGTGHQPQHF.

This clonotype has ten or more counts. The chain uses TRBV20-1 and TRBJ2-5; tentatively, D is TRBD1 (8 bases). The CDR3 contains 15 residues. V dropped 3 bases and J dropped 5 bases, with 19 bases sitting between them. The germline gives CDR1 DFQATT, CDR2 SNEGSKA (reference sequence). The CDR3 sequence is CSASRPIQGGETQYF. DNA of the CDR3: TGCAGTGCTAGTAGACCCATACAGGGGGGGGAGACCCAGTACTTC.

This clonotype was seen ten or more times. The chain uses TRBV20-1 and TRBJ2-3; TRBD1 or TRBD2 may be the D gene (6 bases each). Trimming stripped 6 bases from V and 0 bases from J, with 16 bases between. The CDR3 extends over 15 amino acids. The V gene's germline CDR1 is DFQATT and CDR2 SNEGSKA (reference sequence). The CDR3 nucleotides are TGCAGTGCGCCACGGGGGCCCTCTAGCACAGATACGCAGTATTTT. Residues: CSAPRGPSSTDTQYF.

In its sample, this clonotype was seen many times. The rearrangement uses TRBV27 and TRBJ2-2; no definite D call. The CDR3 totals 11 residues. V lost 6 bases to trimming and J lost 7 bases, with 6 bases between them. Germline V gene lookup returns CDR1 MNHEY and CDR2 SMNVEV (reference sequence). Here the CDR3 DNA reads TGTGCCAGCAGGGACGGCGGGGAGCTGTTTTTT. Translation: CASRDGGELFF.

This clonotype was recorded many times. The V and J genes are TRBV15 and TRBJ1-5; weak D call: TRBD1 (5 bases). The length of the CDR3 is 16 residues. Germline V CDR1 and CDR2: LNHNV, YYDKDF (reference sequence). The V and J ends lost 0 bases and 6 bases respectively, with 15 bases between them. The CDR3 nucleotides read TGTGCCACCAGCAGAGAGGTTGGCAGGGTTTTTCAGCCCCAGCATTTT. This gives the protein CATSREVGRVFQPQHF.

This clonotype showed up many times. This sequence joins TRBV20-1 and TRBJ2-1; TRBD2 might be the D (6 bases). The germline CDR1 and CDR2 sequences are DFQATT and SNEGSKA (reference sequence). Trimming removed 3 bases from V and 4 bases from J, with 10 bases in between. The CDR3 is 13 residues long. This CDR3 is CSASGSRYNEQFF. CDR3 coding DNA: TGCAGTGCTAGCGGGAGTAGATACAATGAGCAGTTCTTC.